This T cell receptor (beta chain) was recovered during a study of cytomegalovirus exposure and HLA in healthy donors. Profiling relied on immunoSEQ multiplex PCR, and the TCRdb table lists in-frame clones only, not all of them. This sample has about 200,000 clones, with 80% to 90% found just once. Germline V lookup: CDR1 SGHRS, CDR2 YFSETQ. Trimming at V came to 1 base and at J to 7 bases, leaving 8 bases not matched to a gene. This CDR3 has 16 amino acids. Sequencing was done on a sample of PBMCs. V is TRBV5-1 and J is TRBJ2-7; 13 bases line up with TRBD2. This TCR was sampled from a woman in her twenties or thirties in good health and CMV-seronegative. The CDR3 region has the DNA TGCGCCAGCAGCTTGCCACTAGCGGGGGGGCCGGGGGAGCAGTACTTC. It codes for CASSLPLAGGPGEQYF. Full variable domain (outside the CDR3, taken from reference TRBV5-1 and TRBJ2-7): KAGVTQTPRYLIKTRGQQVTLSCSPISGHRSVSWYQQTPGQGLQFLFEYFSETQRNKGNFPGRFSGRQFSNSRSEMNVSTLELGDSALYLCASSLPLAGGPGEQYFGPGTRLTVT.